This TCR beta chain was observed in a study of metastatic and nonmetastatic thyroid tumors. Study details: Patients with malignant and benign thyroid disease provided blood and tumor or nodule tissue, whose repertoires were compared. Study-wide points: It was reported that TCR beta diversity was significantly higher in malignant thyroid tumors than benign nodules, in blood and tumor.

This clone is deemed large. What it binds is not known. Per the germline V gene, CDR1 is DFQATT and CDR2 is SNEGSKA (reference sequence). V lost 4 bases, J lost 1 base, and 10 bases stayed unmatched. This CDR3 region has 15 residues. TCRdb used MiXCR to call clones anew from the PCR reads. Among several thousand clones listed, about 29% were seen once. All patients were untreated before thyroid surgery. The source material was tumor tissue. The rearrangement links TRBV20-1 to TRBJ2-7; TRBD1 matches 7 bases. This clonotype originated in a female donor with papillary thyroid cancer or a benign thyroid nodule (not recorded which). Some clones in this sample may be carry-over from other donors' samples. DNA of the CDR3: TGCAGTGCTACGAAATCCGGGACAGTATCCTACGAGCAGTACTTC. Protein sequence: CSATKSGTVSYEQYF.